The 27 T cell receptor beta chains listed next were all sequenced from one sample in a study of blood T cell repertoires in COVID-19. The table came from immunoSEQ multiplex PCR; TCRdb's copy has only in-frame clones and leaves some out. Seen here are about 120,000 clones, 60% to 85% observed once, and the top ten hold 5.5% to 7%. Sequenced input: peripheral blood. Every receptor here comes from a man between 70 and 80 years old with acute or convalescent COVID-19.

This clone was seen a handful of times. The chain uses TRBV5-6 and TRBJ2-7, with TRBD2 as a possible D gene (5 bases). The CDR3 covers 14 residues. Germline V lookup: CDR1 SGHDT, CDR2 YYEEEE. The V gene lost 4 bases and the J gene lost 6 bases, with 17 bases spanning the gap. The CDR3 region has the DNA TGTGCCAGCAGCCTAGACACTGCGGGTGTCGAGCAGTACTTC. Residues: CASSLDTAGVEQYF. Combining the CDR3 with reference TRBV5-6 and TRBJ2-7 gives the whole variable domain DAGVTQSPTHLIKTRGQQVTLRCSPKSGHDTVSWYQQALGQGPQFIFQYYEEEERQRGNFPDRFSGHQFPNYSSELNVNALLLGDSALYLCASSLDTAGVEQYFGPGTRLTVT.

This clone was seen once. The chain has TRBV21-1 and TRBJ2-5; the D segment call TRBD2 is taken from the table without a DNA check. TRBV21-1 corresponds to a pseudogene. The CDR3 spans 15 residues. Here the CDR3 DNA reads TGTGCCAGCACCCAAAGTGGCCGGGTCCAAGAGACCCAGTACTTC. It codes for CASTQSGRVQETQYF.

J is TRBJ1-5 and V is TRBV5-1, with 7 nucleotides matching TRBD1. Per the germline V gene, CDR1 is SGHRS and CDR2 is YFSETQ. The junction had 4 bases not matched to a gene; V was cut back by 0 bases and J by 1 base. The CDR3 spans 16 residues. The CDR3 reads CASSLGTGPSNQPQHF. The DNA of the CDR3 is TGCGCCAGCAGCTTGGGGACAGGACCGAGCAATCAGCCCCAGCATTTT.

The genes are TRBV2 and TRBJ2-3; 7 bases match TRBD2. The V and J ends lost 1 base and 5 bases, in that order; junction bases with no gene match: 6. Germline V CDR1 and CDR2: SNHLY, FYNNEI. The CDR3 has 15 residues. The CDR3 loop is CASSEGRSGIDTQYF. The CDR3, as DNA: TGTGCCAGCAGTGAAGGAAGGAGCGGGATAGATACGCAGTATTTT.

The J gene is TRBJ2-5, the V gene TRBV18, with 7 bases identical to TRBD1. Germline loops: CDR1 KGHSH, CDR2 LQKENI. V lost 0 bases to trimming and J lost 2 bases; unmatched junction nucleotides: 0. This CDR3 spans 14 amino acids. This chain's CDR3 is CASSPPGQQETQYF. The CDR3 coding sequence is TGTGCCAGCTCACCACCGGGACAGCAAGAGACCCAGTACTTC. Together with reference TRBV18 and TRBJ2-5, the CDR3 gives the full variable domain: NAGVMQNPRHLVRRRGQEARLRCSPMKGHSHVYWYRQLPEEGLKFMVYLQKENIIDESGMPKERFSAEFPKEGPSILRIQQVVRGDSAAYFCASSPPGQQETQYFGPGTRLLVL.

This clone occurred once. The chain carries TRBV29-1 and TRBJ2-2; 11 positions agree with TRBD1. V was pared by 4 bases and J by 4 bases, with 5 bases of the junction left unmatched. The CDR3 spans 15 residues. Germline CDR1 is SQVTM and CDR2 is ANQGSEA. The CDR3 region has the DNA TGCAGCGTTGGTCGGGACAGGGGGGGCACCGGGGAGCTGTTTTTT. This translates into CSVGRDRGGTGELFF.

This clone appeared a few times. The V and J genes are TRBV18 and TRBJ2-5; 9 nucleotides line up with TRBD1. V shed 5 bases and J 5 bases; nucleotides not matched to a gene: 12. The CDR3 is 16 amino acids. Germline CDR1 is KGHSH and CDR2 is LQKENI. The CDR3 DNA sequence: TGTGCCAGCTCATCCCCATCCCGAACAGGGGGCGAGACCCAGTACTTC. Protein: CASSSPSRTGGETQYF.

The rearrangement joins TRBV5-8 to TRBJ1-5; 9 nucleotides agree with TRBD1. V shed 4 bases, J shed 6 bases, and the junction held 11 bases outside the gene matches. The CDR3 spans 16 residues. The germline CDR1 and CDR2 sequences are SGHTS and YDEGEE. The chain's CDR3 is CASSLYSGTGTQPQHF. The CDR3, as DNA: TGTGCCAGCAGCCTATATTCCGGGACAGGGACTCAGCCCCAGCATTTT.

The chain recombines TRBV12-3 or TRBV12-4 with TRBJ1-4; unclear D gene. V lost 6 bases and J lost 8, with 10 bases in between. This CDR3 is 12 amino acids long. In DNA, the CDR3 is TGTGCCAGCAGCTACTGGTCCGAAAAACTGTTTTTT. Translated, it gives CASSYWSEKLFF.

The chain couples TRBV29-1 to TRBJ1-1; D is unclear. This CDR3 has 13 amino acids. The V gene lost 5 bases and the J gene lost 2 bases, with 12 bases spanning the gap. Germline loops: CDR1 SQVTM, CDR2 ANQGSEA. The CDR3 spells CSVRESENTEAFF. The DNA for the CDR3 is TGCAGCGTTCGGGAGTCAGAAAACACTGAAGCTTTCTTT.

The chain joins TRBV27 to TRBJ2-7, with 7 bases that match TRBD1. V dropped 4 bases and J dropped 3; count of bases not matched to a gene: 9. CDR1 is MNHEY, CDR2 SMNVEV, per germline (reference sequence). The length of the CDR3 is 15 residues. CDR3 bases: TGTGCCAGCAGTTCCACCGGGACAGAGCGCTACGAGCAGTACTTC. It encodes CASSSTGTERYEQYF.

The chain has TRBV27 and TRBJ1-1, with D possibly TRBD1 on 6 matching bases. CDR1 and CDR2 (germline): MNHEY, SMNVEV (reference sequence). The V and J ends lost 6 bases and 1 base respectively, with 18 bases between them. CDR3 length: 16 amino acids. CDR3 DNA: TGTGCCAGCAGGGGGGGGTCAGGGGATAGGAACACTGAAGCTTTCTTT. Translated: CASRGGSGDRNTEAFF.

The chain combines TRBV6-5 with TRBJ1-1; the D is unclear. The CDR3 sequence is 13 residues long. Germline V gene sequence: CDR1 MNHEY, CDR2 SVGAGI. The V end was cut by 6 bases, the J end by 1 base, with 9 bases between. CDR3 nucleotides: TGTGCCAGCAGGGGTGGGAGGAACACTGAAGCTTTCTTT. Its protein product is CASRGGRNTEAFF.

The genes are TRBV14 and TRBJ2-5; 10 bases fit TRBD1. CDR1 and CDR2 from the germline V gene are SGHDN and FVKESK. V gave up 4 bases and J gave up 5 bases; unmatched junction bases: 10. CDR3 length: 16 residues. The DNA for the CDR3 is TGTGCCAGCAGCCGGACAGGGGGGACCACTAGGGAGACCCAGTACTTC. It specifies CASSRTGGTTRETQYF.

The CDR3 here is CAKQKEDFYNEQFF. The CDR3 nucleotides read TGTGCCAAACAGAAGGAGGACTTCTACAATGAGCAGTTCTTC. The chain recombines TRBV7-9 with TRBJ2-1; D perhaps matches TRBD2 (5 bases). The CDR3 has 14 residues. V shed 10 bases and J shed 3 bases, with 16 bases lying between them. Germline CDR1 reads SEHNR; CDR2 reads FQNEAQ (reference sequence).

The rearrangement joins TRBV6-5 to TRBJ1-2; D is unresolved. V dropped 2 bases and J dropped 6 bases, with 10 bases sitting between them. CDR3 length equals 13 residues. Germline V CDR1 and CDR2: MNHEY, SVGAGI. CDR3 nucleotide sequence: TGTGCCAGCAGTTACGGGTTCCGGGATGGCTACACCTTC. It encodes CASSYGFRDGYTF.

This chain links TRBV18 with TRBJ2-7; 7 bases line up with TRBD1. The germline CDR1 and CDR2 sequences are KGHSH and LQKENI. V lost 3 bases and J lost 5; bases outside the gene matches: 7. The CDR3 totals 14 residues. CDR3 sequence reads: CASSPSWDSHEQYF. Written as DNA, the CDR3 is TGTGCCAGCTCACCGTCTTGGGACAGCCACGAGCAGTACTTC. The complete variable domain, with remaining parts taken from reference TRBV18 and TRBJ2-7, reads NAGVMQNPRHLVRRRGQEARLRCSPMKGHSHVYWYRQLPEEGLKFMVYLQKENIIDESGMPKERFSAEFPKEGPSILRIQQVVRGDSAAYFCASSPSWDSHEQYFGPGTRLTVT.

The chain uses TRBV7-8 and TRBJ2-4; 7 nucleotides line up with TRBD1. Germline V gene data show CDR1 as SGHVS and CDR2 as FQNEAQ. V was clipped by 5 bases and J by 6 bases; unmatched bases: 10. This CDR3 has 15 residues. CDR3 residues: CASSPATRQGNIQYF. The CDR3 DNA follows: TGTGCCAGCAGCCCTGCTACAAGACAGGGAAACATTCAGTACTTC.

V and J are TRBV4-3 and TRBJ2-7; perhaps TRBD2 as D (5 bases). Germline loops: CDR1 LGHNA, CDR2 YSLEER. V shed 0 bases and J shed 2 bases, with 29 bases lying between them. The CDR3 runs to 21 residues. CDR3 in amino acids: CASSQDRLALSPEQPTYEQYF. In DNA form, the CDR3 reads TGCGCCAGCAGCCAAGATCGGCTAGCATTGTCCCCAGAACAACCCACCTACGAGCAGTACTTC.

The V call is TRBV5-1, the J call TRBJ2-5; tentatively, D is TRBD1 (6 bases). Per germline, CDR1 SGHRS and CDR2 YFSETQ. There are 14 residues in the CDR3. V lost 4 bases and J lost 2, with 12 bases in between. The CDR3 DNA is TGCGCCAGCAGCGCCGGACAGCCGCAAGAGACCCAGTACTTC. Encoded protein: CASSAGQPQETQYF.

This chain links TRBV11-1 with TRBJ1-4; TRBD1 matches at 9 bases. Per the germline V gene, CDR1 is SGHAT and CDR2 is FQDESV (reference sequence). The CDR3 has 14 residues. V shed 5 bases, J shed 6 bases, and the junction held 4 bases outside the gene matches. CDR3 DNA sequence: TGTGCCAGCAGCCGGACAGGGGAGGATGAAAAACTGTTTTTT. Translating gives CASSRTGEDEKLFF. Variable domain in full (rest from reference TRBV11-1 and TRBJ1-4): EAEVAQSPRYKITEKSQAVAFWCDPISGHATLYWYRQILGQGPELLVQFQDESVVDDSQLPKDRFSAERLKGVDSTLKIQPAELGDSAMYLCASSRTGEDEKLFFGSGTQLSVL.

The chain recombines TRBV6-2 or TRBV6-3 with TRBJ1-6; 10 bases agree with TRBD1. This CDR3 is 14 amino acids long. The V gene end was trimmed by 5 bases and the J gene end by 9 bases; junction bases not matched to a gene: 4. CDR1 is MNHEY and CDR2 is SVGEGT in the germline V gene. The CDR3 sequence: CASSGQGETSPLHF. DNA for the CDR3: TGTGCCAGCAGTGGACAGGGGGAAACTTCACCCCTCCACTTT.

The rearrangement uses TRBV5-8 and TRBJ2-7, with 7 bases aligning to TRBD2. Germline V gene sequence: CDR1 SGHTS, CDR2 YDEGEE. The CDR3 sequence is 17 residues long. The junction had 9 bases not matched to a gene; V was cut back by 0 bases and J by 0 bases. The CDR3 is CASSLAMSSGTSYEQYF. CDR3 sequence (DNA): TGTGCCAGCAGCTTGGCCATGTCTAGCGGTACCTCCTACGAGCAGTACTTC.

CDR3 in DNA: TGCGCCAGCAGCTTAATGGCGGGGCGCGCCTACAATGAGCAGTTCTTC. This translates into CASSLMAGRAYNEQFF. The rearrangement links TRBV5-1 to TRBJ2-1; a possible D gene is TRBD2 (6 bases). Germline CDR1 and CDR2: SGHRS and YFSETQ. The CDR3 runs 16 residues. Deletions cut 2 bases from V and 2 bases from J, with 14 bases between. The full variable domain, rest sourced from reference TRBV5-1 and TRBJ2-1, is KAGVTQTPRYLIKTRGQQVTLSCSPISGHRSVSWYQQTPGQGLQFLFEYFSETQRNKGNFPGRFSGRQFSNSRSEMNVSTLELGDSALYLCASSLMAGRAYNEQFFGPGTRLTVL.

The sample holds one count of this clone. The chain recombines TRBV5-1 with TRBJ2-2; TRBD1 matches 8 bases. This CDR3 has 14 residues. Losses at the gene ends were 4 bases for V and 5 bases for J; bases not matched to a gene: 4. In germline, CDR1 is SGHRS, CDR2 YFSETQ. CDR3 coding DNA: TGCGCCAGCAGCATTACAGGGGGGACCGGGGAGCTGTTTTTT. This gives the protein CASSITGGTGELFF.

This sequence joins TRBV28 and TRBJ1-4, with D unresolved. V gave up 3 bases and J gave up 7 bases, with 12 bases separating them. The CDR3 has 14 residues. Per germline, CDR1 MDHEN and CDR2 SYDVKM. The CDR3: CASSFGPTGEKLFF. For the CDR3, the DNA is TGTGCCAGCAGTTTCGGTCCAACTGGTGAAAAACTGTTTTTT.

V is TRBV7-9 and J is TRBJ1-5, with 9 bases aligning to TRBD1. V shed 5 bases and J 9 bases; nucleotides not matched to a gene: 5. Per germline, CDR1 SEHNR and CDR2 FQNEAQ (reference sequence). The CDR3 sequence is 13 residues long. This CDR3 reads CASSAGQGRPQHF. CDR3 sequence (DNA): TGTGCCAGCAGCGCCGGACAGGGGCGGCCCCAGCATTTT.